This T cell receptor beta chain was recovered during a study of T-cell memory formation after mild COVID-19. Study background: Each donor largely had its own TCR clusters.

Constant-segment-primed 5'RACE gave TCR alpha and TCR beta cDNA libraries with sample barcodes and UMIs. TCRdb re-derived calls from the 5' RACE reads in MiXCR, one entry per CDR3 protein. Found here are around 130,000 distinct CDR3 sequences, around 15% of them singletons; the top ten hold more than 25%. This clonotype was found many times. The antigen is unknown. Whole-study results and caveats: Within pre-infection memory, some responding clones were found, suggesting cross-reactive memory joined. Contracting clones localized mainly to CM and EM when CD4+ and mainly to EMRA when CD8+.

This TCR was sampled from an adult woman who had mild COVID-19 (a few samples of this study predate the infection). Cell type and time point are not known. The sample taken for sequencing was PBMCs or a T cell subset sorted from them (not recorded which).

The CDR3 DNA sequence: TGTGCCACCAGTAGAGAGGAAGAGACCCAGTACTTC. Protein: CATSREEETQYF. The rearrangement uses TRBV24-1 and TRBJ2-5; D not certain. CDR1 KGHDR and CDR2 SFDVKD come from the germline V gene. The V gene lost 6 bases and the J gene lost 3 bases, with 7 bases spanning the gap. This CDR3 region has 12 residues.